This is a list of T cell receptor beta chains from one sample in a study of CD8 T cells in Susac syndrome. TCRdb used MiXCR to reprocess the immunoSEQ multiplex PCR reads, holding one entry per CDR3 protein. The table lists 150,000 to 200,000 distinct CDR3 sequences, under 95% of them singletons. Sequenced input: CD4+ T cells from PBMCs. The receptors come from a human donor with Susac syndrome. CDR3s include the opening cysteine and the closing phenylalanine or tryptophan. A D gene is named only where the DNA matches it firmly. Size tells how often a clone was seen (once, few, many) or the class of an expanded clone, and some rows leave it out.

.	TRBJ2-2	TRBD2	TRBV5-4	TGTGCCAGCAGCGTGGGACTACTCAACACCGGGGAGCTGTTTTTT	CASSVGLLNTGELFF
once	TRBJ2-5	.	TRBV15	TGTGCCACCAGGGGAGGATGGCTCGGAAAAGGCCAAGAGACCCAGTACTTC	CATRGGWLGKGQETQYF
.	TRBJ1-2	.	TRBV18	TGTGCCAGCTCACCGACAGATGAAGACTATGGCTACACCTTC	CASSPTDEDYGYTF
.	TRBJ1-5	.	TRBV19	TGTGCCACGTCCCCTGGAGGCAATCAGCCCCAGCATTTT	CATSPGGNQPQHF
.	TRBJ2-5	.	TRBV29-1	TGCAGCTCTTTTCGTGAGACCCAGTACTTC	CSSFRETQYF
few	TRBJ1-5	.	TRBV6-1	TGTGCCAGCAGTGAAAGAGGGGGAGCAAATCAGCCCCAGCATTTT	CASSERGGANQPQHF
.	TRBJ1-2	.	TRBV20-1	TGCAGTGCTCCCAGGGGAGGCGCCTATGGCTACACCTTC	CSAPRGGAYGYTF
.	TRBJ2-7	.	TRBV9	TGTGCCCCCCATCGAGGCCAGCAGCGTAGGGCGGGGCCGTCCTACGAGCAGTACTTC	CAPHRGQQRRAGPSYEQYF
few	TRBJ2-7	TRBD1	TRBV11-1	TGTGCCAGCAGCTTAGACAGGGGCTACGAGCAGTACTTC	CASSLDRGYEQYF
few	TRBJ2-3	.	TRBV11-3	TGTGCCAGCAGCTCGGGACTTAGCCCAGATACGCAGTATTTT	CASSSGLSPDTQYF
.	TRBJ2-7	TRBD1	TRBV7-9	TGTGCCAGCAGCCTCGGGGGACAGGGGTACGAGCAGTACTTC	CASSLGGQGYEQYF
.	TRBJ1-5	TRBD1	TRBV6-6	TGTGCCAGCAGCTCGGGACAGGTTAGCGATCAGCCCCAGCATTTT	CASSSGQVSDQPQHF
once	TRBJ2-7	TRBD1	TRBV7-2	TGTGCCAGCAGCCTTGGGACAGAGTACTACGAGCAGTACTTC	CASSLGTEYYEQYF
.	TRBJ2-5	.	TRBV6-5	TGTGCCAGCAGTCCTCAGCGCTCAGAAGTGACCCAGTACTTC	CASSPQRSEVTQYF
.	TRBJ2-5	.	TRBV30	TGTGCCTGGAGTGTACGAATAGGGCGAGAGACCCAGTACTTC	CAWSVRIGRETQYF
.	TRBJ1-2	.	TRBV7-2	TGTGCCAGCAGCGCGGGACTTTCTAACTATGGCTACACCTTC	CASSAGLSNYGYTF
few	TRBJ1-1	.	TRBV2	TGTGCCAGCAGTGGACAGCCGAACACTGAAGCTTTCTTT	CASSGQPNTEAFF
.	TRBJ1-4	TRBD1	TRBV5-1	TGCGCCAGCAGCCAGGGACAGCTTAATGAAAAACTGTTTTTT	CASSQGQLNEKLFF
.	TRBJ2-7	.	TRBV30	TGTGCCTGGAGTTTTGCCGTCTCCTACGAGCAGTACTTC	CAWSFAVSYEQYF
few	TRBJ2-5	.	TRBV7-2	TGTGCCAGCAGCTCAAATCGGGGCAAAGAGACCCAGTACTTC	CASSSNRGKETQYF
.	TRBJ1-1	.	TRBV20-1	TGCAGTGCTAGAGATCAACAGGGTAGAAAAGCTTTCTTT	CSARDQQGRKAFF
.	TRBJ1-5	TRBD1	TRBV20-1	TGCAGTGCTAGAGGATCATTAGGCGGGACAGGGGTGGTTCAGCCCCAGCATTTT	CSARGSLGGTGVVQPQHF
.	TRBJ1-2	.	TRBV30	TGTGCCTGGACTCCCCATGGGGTGTATGGCTACACCTTC	CAWTPHGVYGYTF
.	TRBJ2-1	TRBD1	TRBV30	TGTGCCTGGATCCGGGACAGGGGTTACAATGAGCAGTTCTTC	CAWIRDRGYNEQFF
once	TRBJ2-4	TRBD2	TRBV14	TGTGCCAGCAGCCCCCTCGGCGCGGGAGGAAACATTCAGTACTTC	CASSPLGAGGNIQYF
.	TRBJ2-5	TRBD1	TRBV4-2	TGTGCCAGCAGCCAAGGGGTGGGACAGGGTTACCAAGAGACCCAGTACTTC	CASSQGVGQGYQETQYF
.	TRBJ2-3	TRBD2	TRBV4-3	TGCGCCAGCAGCCAAGCGGGGGGGGCAGATACGCAGTATTTT	CASSQAGGADTQYF
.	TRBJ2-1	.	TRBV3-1	TGTGCCAGCAGAGGGAGTGGTGAGCAGTTCTTC	CASRGSGEQFF
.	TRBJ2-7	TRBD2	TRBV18	TGTGCCAGCTCACCTGGGGCTAGCGGGGGGACCGAGCAGTACTTC	CASSPGASGGTEQYF
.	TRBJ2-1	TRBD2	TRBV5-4	TGTGCCAGCAGCCCGACTAGCGGGGAATACAATGAGCAGTTCTTC	CASSPTSGEYNEQFF